These 16 T cell receptor beta chains share one sample of origin, sequenced in a study of early T cells in non-severe SARS-CoV-2 infection. A single record per CDR3 protein comes from TCRdb applying MiXCR to the 5' RACE reads. The profile shows around 58,000 distinct CDR3 sequences, roughly 12% of them singletons. Sequenced material: whole blood. All receptors derive from an adult who was a healthcare worker with PCR-confirmed SARS-CoV-2 infection or an uninfected control (not recorded which).

There are a few counts of this clonotype. The junction and the germline gene differ at one end; a read error may be behind it. The chain joins TRBV7-7 to TRBJ2-1, with D possibly TRBD2 on 6 matching bases. Germline lookup yields CDR1 SSHAT and CDR2 FNYEAQ (reference sequence). The CDR3 runs 16 residues. For the CDR3, the DNA is TGTGCTAGCAGCTTTGGCGGGGCAGGGCTGGCCAATGAGCAGTTCTTC. Amino acid sequence: CASSFGGAGLANEQFF.

There are many counts of this clonotype. The gene calls are TRBV29-1 and TRBJ1-5; D gene ambiguous. The V gene's germline CDR1 is SQVTM and CDR2 ANQGSEA. The CDR3 has 13 residues. The V end lost 0 bases, the J end lost 3 bases, and 6 bases lay between the germline ends. The CDR3 spells CSVEDGYNQPQHF. CDR3 DNA sequence: TGCAGCGTTGAAGACGGTTACAATCAGCCCCAGCATTTT.

A few counts support this clonotype. The chain links TRBV14 to TRBJ2-7, with D hard to call. Germline V gives CDR1 SGHDN, CDR2 FVKESK. The CDR3 spans 14 residues. V shed 0 bases and J shed 3 bases, with 9 bases lying between them. CDR3 loop: CASSQERSSYEQYF. In DNA form, the CDR3 reads TGTGCCAGCAGCCAAGAGAGGTCTAGCTACGAGCAGTACTTC.

This clonotype was seen at least ten times. The V gene is TRBV24-1, the J gene TRBJ1-1; D not certain. V lost 5 bases to trimming and J lost 1 base, with 7 bases between them. CDR1 is KGHDR, CDR2 SFDVKD, per germline. The CDR3 runs 13 residues. The CDR3 protein is CATSGAGNTEAFF. CDR3 DNA sequence: TGTGCCACCAGTGGGGCTGGGAACACTGAAGCTTTCTTT.

The V gene is TRBV14, the J gene TRBJ2-6; D is unclear. Germline V CDR1 and CDR2: SGHDN, FVKESK. CDR3 length: 15 amino acids. V was trimmed by 4 bases and J by 2 bases, leaving 9 bases between them. The CDR3 here is CASSPQATGANVLTF. The CDR3 bases are TGTGCCAGCAGCCCCCAAGCGACTGGGGCCAACGTCCTGACTTTC.

This clonotype came up a few times. The genes are TRBV7-2 and TRBJ2-7, with D possibly TRBD1 on 6 matching bases. The V and J ends lost 1 base and 2 bases respectively, with 6 bases between them. This CDR3 spans 13 amino acids. CDR1 SGHTA and CDR2 FQGNSA come from the germline V gene. CDR3 protein: CASSLGTAYEQYF. The CDR3 region has the DNA TGTGCCAGCAGCTTAGGGACAGCCTACGAGCAGTACTTC.

This clonotype showed up many times. V is TRBV6-5 and J is TRBJ1-6; D is unresolved. CDR1 MNHEY and CDR2 SVGAGI come from the germline V gene. V gave up 3 bases and J gave up 5 bases, with 8 bases separating them. This CDR3 has 14 residues. The CDR3 region is CASSYRHDNSPLHF. The CDR3 DNA follows: TGTGCCAGCAGTTATAGACATGATAATTCACCCCTCCACTTT.

This chain joins TRBV6-2 or TRBV6-3 and TRBJ2-6; unclear D gene. The CDR3 extends over 14 amino acids. Germline assignment: CDR1 MNHEY and CDR2 SVGEGT. Between the trimmed V and J ends, which lost 6 bases and 0 bases, there was a span of 6 bases. Here the CDR3 reads CASREFSGANVLTF. Written as DNA, the CDR3 is TGTGCCAGCAGAGAGTTCTCTGGGGCCAACGTCCTGACTTTC.

In its sample, this clonotype was seen many times. The chain has TRBV28 and TRBJ2-5, with a tentative D call TRBD2 (5 bases). Germline V gene sequence: CDR1 MDHEN, CDR2 SYDVKM. Trimming took 8 bases from V and 5 from J, leaving 12 bases between them. The CDR3 is 12 amino acids. CDR3 region: CASGVGVETQYF. The CDR3 DNA sequence: TGTGCCAGCGGGGTGGGAGTGGAGACCCAGTACTTC.

The table lists this clonotype with many counts. The chain joins TRBV2 to TRBJ1-2; 7 positions match TRBD1. The CDR3 runs to 14 residues. The trim removed 3 bases at V and 3 bases at J, leaving 4 bases unmatched. From germline, CDR1 is SNHLY and CDR2 FYNNEI. CDR3 loop: CASSEPGQHYGYTF. The CDR3 bases are TGTGCCAGCAGTGAGCCGGGACAGCACTATGGCTACACCTTC.

Only a few counts were recorded for this clonotype. The chain recombines TRBV6-1 with TRBJ1-6; D not certain. Trimming took 1 base from V and 18 from J, leaving 13 bases between them. The CDR3 runs 12 residues. Per germline, CDR1 MNHNS and CDR2 SASEGT. This chain's CDR3 is CASSEGTLFPHF. The DNA for the CDR3 is TGTGCCAGCAGTGAAGGGACTCTCTTCCCCCACTTT.

The rearrangement links TRBV6-2 or TRBV6-3 to TRBJ2-1; D is unresolved. Trimming stripped 7 bases from V and 8 bases from J, with 18 bases between. The germline V gene has CDR1 MNHEY and CDR2 SVGEGT. The CDR3 is 14 amino acids. CDR3 residues: CASTDPRPRDEQFF. Here the CDR3 DNA reads TGTGCCAGCACCGACCCCAGGCCCCGGGATGAGCAGTTCTTC.

This clonotype was recorded a few times. This chain connects TRBV5-1 to TRBJ1-4, with TRBD1 identical over 8 bases. Per germline, CDR1 SGHRS and CDR2 YFSETQ. V dropped 0 bases and J dropped 7; count of bases not matched to a gene: 5. The CDR3 spans 15 residues. CDR3 DNA: TGCGCCAGCAGCTTGGTCGGACAGGGTGGTGAAAAACTGTTTTTT. It is translated as CASSLVGQGGEKLFF.

This chain uses TRBV5-1 with TRBJ1-3; D remains unclear. The CDR3 length is 12 residues. Germline loops: CDR1 SGHRS, CDR2 YFSETQ. V lost 7 bases to trimming and J lost 4 bases, with 9 bases between them. The DNA of the CDR3 is TGCGCCAGCGGCACCGACGGAAACACCATATATTTT. This sequence encodes CASGTDGNTIYF.

The chain carries TRBV4-1 and TRBJ2-5; the D gene is possibly TRBD1 (5 bases). The germline V and J ends were trimmed by 4 bases and 5 bases, with 17 bases remaining between them. The CDR3 sequence is 15 residues long. Germline V gene lookup returns CDR1 MGHRA and CDR2 YSYEKL. The CDR3 nucleotides read TGCGCCAGCAGCCTAGATCTCAGGGTTTTGGAGACCCAGTACTTC. Its translation is CASSLDLRVLETQYF.

This clonotype was seen a few times. This sequence joins TRBV29-1 and TRBJ1-1, with no clear D. V lost 0 bases, J lost 5 bases, and 7 bases lay in between. This CDR3 region has 12 residues. CDR1 is SQVTM and CDR2 is ANQGSEA in the germline V gene. CDR3 nucleotides: TGCAGCGTTGAAGATCTGGGTACTGAAGCTTTCTTT. Its translation: CSVEDLGTEAFF. Using reference TRBV29-1 and TRBJ1-1 for the parts outside the CDR3, the full variable domain is SAVISQKPSRDICQRGTSLTIQCQVDSQVTMMFWYRQQPGQSLTLIATANQGSEATYESGFVIDKFPISRPNLTFSTLTVSNMSPEDSSIYLCSVEDLGTEAFFGQGTRLTVV.